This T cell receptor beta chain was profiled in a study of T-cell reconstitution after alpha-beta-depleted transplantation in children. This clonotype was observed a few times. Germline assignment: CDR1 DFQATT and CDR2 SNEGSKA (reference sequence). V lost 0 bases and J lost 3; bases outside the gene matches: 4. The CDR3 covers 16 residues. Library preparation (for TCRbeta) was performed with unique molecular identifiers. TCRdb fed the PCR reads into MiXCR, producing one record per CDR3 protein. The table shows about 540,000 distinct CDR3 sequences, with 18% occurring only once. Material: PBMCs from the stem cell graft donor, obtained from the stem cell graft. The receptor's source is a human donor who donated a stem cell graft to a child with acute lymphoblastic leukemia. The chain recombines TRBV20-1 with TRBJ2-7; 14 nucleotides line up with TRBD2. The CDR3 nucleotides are TGCAGTGCTAGAGATCCTGGGACTAGCGGGAGCTACGAGCAGTACTTC. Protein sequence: CSARDPGTSGSYEQYF.